One and the same sample provided the 16 T cell receptor beta chains below, sequenced in a study of regulatory T cells in long-lasting Graves disease. As to time point: newly diagnosed GD, antithyroid drugs for less than 3 months. PBMC RNA served as the TCR library source. Investigators prepared the TCR beta libraries by applying iRepertoire HTBI primers and Arm-PCR of CDR3 regions. TCRdb reprocessed the multiplex PCR reads with MiXCR, giving one entry per CDR3 protein. The sample shows over 400,000 distinct CDR3 sequences, 14% of them seen only once. These data were also reused for a study on T cells in Graves' hyperthyroidism and ophthalmopathy.

Here the sequenced sample was peripheral blood mononuclear cells (PBMCs), taken at new diagnosis, from a patient treated with antithyroid drugs. The source of these receptors is a woman aged 45-65 years with Graves disease.

Points on this clonotype: With a much larger clone just one base away, this may be a read error. Since the CDR3 does not end with the conserved phenylalanine or tryptophan, this likely comes from a read error. This chain joins TRBV6-1 and TRBJ2-5, with D tentatively TRBD2 (6 bases). Germline CDR1 reads MNHNS; CDR2 reads SASEGT. The CDR3 contains 11 residues. V lost 7 bases to trimming and J lost 5 bases, with 8 bases between them. The CDR3 sequence is CASTRGETQYL. As DNA, the CDR3 is TGTGCCAGCACACGGGGGGAGACCCAGTACCTC.

This clonotype was picked up many times. The genes are TRBV12-3 or TRBV12-4 and TRBJ2-5; D possibly matches TRBD1 or TRBD2 (5 bases each). This CDR3 spans 15 amino acids. Trimming took off 5 bases at V and 2 bases at J, with 15 bases between the two ends. This CDR3 is CASSPLWDVQETQYF. In DNA form, the CDR3 reads TGTGCCAGCAGTCCCCTCTGGGACGTACAAGAGACCCAGTACTTC.

This clonotype appeared a few times. The chain recombines TRBV28 with TRBJ1-4, with D maybe TRBD1 (5 bases). CDR3 length: 14 amino acids. Germline V CDR1 and CDR2: MDHEN, SYDVKM. The V end lost 6 bases, the J end lost 3 bases, and 11 bases lay between the germline ends. CDR3 coding DNA: TGTGCCAGCAGACGACAGCTCCCTAATGAAAAACTGTTTTTT. Translation gives CASRRQLPNEKLFF.

The rearrangement joins TRBV28 to TRBJ2-2, with TRBD1 matching 10 bases. Unmatched junction bases numbered 7, after V lost 6 bases and J lost 0 bases. The germline V gene has CDR1 MDHEN and CDR2 SYDVKM. The CDR3 consists of 17 residues. The CDR3 here is CASSPHGQGANTGELFF. CDR3 DNA: TGTGCCAGCAGCCCCCATGGACAGGGGGCGAACACCGGGGAGCTGTTTTTT.

Many counts were recorded for this clonotype. The rearrangement links TRBV28 to TRBJ1-1, with TRBD1 identical over 11 bases. After removal of 7 bases from V and 7 bases from J, the junction contained 8 bases not matched to a gene. Germline V lookup: CDR1 MDHEN, CDR2 SYDVKM. The CDR3 is 14 amino acids. CDR3 in amino acids: CASMPPGQGGEAFF. The CDR3 DNA follows: TGTGCCAGCATGCCCCCGGGACAGGGGGGTGAAGCTTTCTTT.

The chain recombines TRBV3-1 with TRBJ2-2, with D maybe TRBD1 (6 bases). The CDR3 extends over 18 amino acids. The V gene's germline CDR1 is LGHDT and CDR2 YNNKEL (reference sequence). Trimming stripped 1 base from V and 4 bases from J, with 19 bases between. The CDR3 loop is CASSQGLRGSRSTGELFF. The CDR3 nucleotides read TGTGCCAGCAGCCAAGGGTTAAGGGGGAGTCGGTCCACCGGGGAGCTGTTTTTT.

This clonotype has a handful of counts. V usage is TRBV7-3 and J usage is TRBJ2-2; D gene unclear. Trimming removed 4 bases at V and 2 bases at J, with 11 bases between. CDR1 and CDR2 (germline): SGHTA, FQGTGA. This CDR3 spans 15 amino acids. The CDR3 sequence is CASSSGLRNTGELFF. The CDR3 DNA sequence: TGTGCCAGCAGCTCCGGGCTTCGCAACACCGGGGAGCTGTTTTTT. The complete variable domain, with remaining parts taken from reference TRBV7-3 and TRBJ2-2, reads GAGVSQTPSNKVTEKGKYVELRCDPISGHTALYWYRQSLGQGPEFLIYFQGTGAADDSGLPNDRFFAVRPEGSVSTLKIQRTERGDSAVYLCASSSGLRNTGELFFGEGSRLTVL.

This clonotype was detected ten times or more. Mismatch with germline at one junction end may stem from a read error. V usage is TRBV5-1 and J usage is TRBJ2-1; 7 positions agree with TRBD2. The CDR3 spans 19 residues. The germline gives CDR1 SGHRS, CDR2 YFSETQ. The DNA for the CDR3 is TGTGCCAGCAGCTTACCGGGACTACGCACCTTGGGCTCCTACAATGAGCAGTTCTTC. Its translation is CASSLPGLRTLGSYNEQFF.

The chain links TRBV7-2 to TRBJ2-1; TRBD2 agrees at 13 bases. J lost 5 bases, V lost 5 bases, and 6 bases had no gene match. The CDR3 is 16 residues long. The V gene's germline CDR1 is SGHTA and CDR2 FQGNSA. The CDR3 bases are TGTGCCAGCAGCCCATGGGGACTAGCGGGGAACAATGAGCAGTTCTTC. Translating gives CASSPWGLAGNNEQFF.

This clonotype has a count of ten or more. V usage is TRBV3-1 and J usage is TRBJ1-5; weak D call: TRBD1 (6 bases). This CDR3 is 14 amino acids long. The ends were cut back, 4 bases at V and 5 bases at J, with 12 bases in the middle. The germline V gene has CDR1 LGHDT and CDR2 YNNKEL (reference sequence). The CDR3: CASSPRTDYQPQHF. The DNA for the CDR3 is TGTGCCAGCAGCCCCCGGACAGACTATCAGCCCCAGCATTTT.

In its sample, this clonotype was seen a few times. The gene calls are TRBV5-5 and TRBJ1-2; TRBD1 matches 9 bases. The CDR3 has 15 residues. The ends lost 0 bases at V and 8 bases at J; junction bases unmatched: 8. Germline V lookup: CDR1 SGHKS, CDR2 YYEKEE (reference sequence). The CDR3 loop is CASSLVGTGTVGYTF. DNA for the CDR3: TGTGCCAGCAGCTTGGTCGGGACAGGGACGGTCGGCTACACCTTC.

Ten or more counts support this clonotype. V is TRBV9 and J is TRBJ2-3; TRBD2 might be the D (6 bases). This CDR3 comprises 18 residues. Trimming removed 0 bases from V and 0 bases from J, with 17 bases in between. CDR1 SGDLS and CDR2 YYNGEE come from the germline V gene. CDR3 loop: CASSVGGGTAPSTDTQYF. CDR3 in DNA: TGTGCCAGCAGCGTAGGTGGCGGGACCGCCCCTAGCACAGATACGCAGTATTTT.

The rearrangement links TRBV9 to TRBJ1-5; tentative D call: TRBD1 (5 bases). V was trimmed by 3 bases and J by 3 bases, leaving 13 bases between them. The CDR3 is 15 amino acids. CDR1 and CDR2 (germline): SGDLS, YYNGEE. The CDR3 sequence is CASSALGGINQPQHF. The CDR3 nucleotides are TGTGCCAGCAGCGCCCTTGGGGGGATCAATCAGCCCCAGCATTTT.

This clonotype was detected ten times or more. The CDR3 protein is CASSDEGHPNTEAFF. CDR3 coding DNA: TGTGCCAGCAGCGACGAGGGACATCCGAACACTGAAGCTTTCTTT. The chain recombines TRBV7-8 with TRBJ1-1, with a tentative D call TRBD1 (6 bases). Germline-derived CDR1 and CDR2 are SGHVS and FQNEAQ. This CDR3 is 15 amino acids long. The V and J ends lost 5 bases and 1 base respectively, with 14 bases between them.

The table lists this clonotype with many counts. The genes are TRBV7-6 and TRBJ2-1; 8 nucleotides align to TRBD2. J gave up 7 bases and V 4 bases, and 9 bases lay outside the gene matches. From germline, CDR1 is SGHVS and CDR2 FNYEAQ. The CDR3 is 15 amino acids. The CDR3, as DNA: TGTGCCAGCAGCTCTCCCGGGACTAGTAATAATGAGCAGTTCTTC. Protein product: CASSSPGTSNNEQFF.

In nucleotides, the CDR3 is TGTGCCACCAGTGATTCCCCTAGCGGGAGGTATAGCACCGGGGAGCTGTTTTTT. It yields the protein CATSDSPSGRYSTGELFF. The chain combines TRBV24-1 with TRBJ2-2; 11 bases agree with TRBD2. V dropped 2 bases and J dropped 4; count of bases not matched to a gene: 8. CDR3 size: 18 residues. The germline CDR1 and CDR2 sequences are KGHDR and SFDVKD.